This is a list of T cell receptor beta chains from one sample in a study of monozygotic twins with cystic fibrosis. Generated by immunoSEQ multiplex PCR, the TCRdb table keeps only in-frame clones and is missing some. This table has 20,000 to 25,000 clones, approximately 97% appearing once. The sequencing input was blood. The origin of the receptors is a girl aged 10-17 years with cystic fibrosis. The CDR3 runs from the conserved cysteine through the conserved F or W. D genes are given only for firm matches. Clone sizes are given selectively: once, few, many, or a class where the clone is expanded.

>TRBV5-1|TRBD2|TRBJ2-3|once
TGCGCCAGCAGGTCCGGACTAGCGGGAGATACGCAGTATTTT
CASRSGLAGDTQYF
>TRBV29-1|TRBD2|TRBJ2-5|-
TGCAGCGTTGAAGATTCCCTAGCGGGAGAGTGGCAAGAGACCCAGTACTTC
CSVEDSLAGEWQETQYF
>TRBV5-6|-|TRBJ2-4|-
TGTGCCAGCGGAGTGCCACGAGCCAAAAACATTCAGTACTTC
CASGVPRAKNIQYF
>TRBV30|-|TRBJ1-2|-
TGTGCCTGGAGGCCGCCCTGGAAGGGGCTCGACTATGGCTACACCTTC
CAWRPPWKGLDYGYTF
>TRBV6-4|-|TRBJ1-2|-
TGTGCCAGCCCCCTTGGGGGCTACACCTTC
CASPLGGYTF
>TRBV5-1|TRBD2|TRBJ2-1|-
TGCGCCAGTACCCAAGCGGGAGGGTCCTACAATGAGCAGTTCTTC
CASTQAGGSYNEQFF
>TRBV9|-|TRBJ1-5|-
TGTGCCAGCAGCGTAGGGAGTAACAATCAGCCCCAGCATTTT
CASSVGSNNQPQHF
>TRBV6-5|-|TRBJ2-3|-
TGTGCCAGCGGGAAGCTCCTTTCGACCGGGGATACGCAGTATTTT
CASGKLLSTGDTQYF
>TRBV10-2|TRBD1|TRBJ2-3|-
TGCGCCAGCAGTGTCCCGGGACAGGGTTCAGATACGCAGTATTTT
CASSVPGQGSDTQYF
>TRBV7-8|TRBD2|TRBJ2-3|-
TGTGCCAGCAGCTTAGCCGGGAGGCGGACAGATACGCAGTATTTT
CASSLAGRRTDTQYF